The sequence of this TCR beta chain was determined in a study of cytomegalovirus exposure and HLA in healthy donors. Findings and caveats of the study: Presence/absence analyses supposed approximately even sequencing depth among donors. Generally TCR sequences proved uncommon, though certain public TCRs appeared in numerous donors.

Unmatched junction bases numbered 8, after V lost 4 bases and J lost 5 bases. CDR1 MDHEN and CDR2 SYDVKM come from the germline V gene. This CDR3 is built from 15 residues. On this clone: The antigen is unknown.

Primers for the PCR totalled 60 Vbeta and 13 Jbeta. The protocol was immunoSEQ multiplex PCR, while the TCRdb copy is restricted to in-frame clones and leaves out a portion. The sample lists 99,000 or so clones, roughly three quarters seen once, with around 1.5% in the top ten. The chain recombines TRBV28 with TRBJ2-5; 9 positions agree with TRBD2. The TCR comes from a woman between 40 and 50 years old in good health and CMV-seronegative. The sample was PBMCs. CDR3 region: CASSSLAGQWETQYF. In DNA, the CDR3 is TGTGCCAGCAGTTCCCTAGCGGGGCAGTGGGAGACCCAGTACTTC. Full variable domain (remainder filled in from reference TRBV28 and TRBJ2-5): DVKVTQSSRYLVKRTGEKVFLECVQDMDHENMFWYRQDPGLGLRLIYFSYDVKMKEKGDIPEGYSVSREKKERFSLILESASTNQTSMYLCASSSLAGQWETQYFGPGTRLLVL.